This T cell receptor (beta chain) was found in a study of cytomegalovirus exposure and HLA in healthy donors. The table came from immunoSEQ multiplex PCR; TCRdb's copy has only in-frame clones and leaves some out. The repertoire holds roughly 130,000 clones, approximately 87% seen once, with about 2.8% in the top ten. V trimming: 4 bases; J trimming: 9 bases; junction bases outside the gene matches: 13. This CDR3 is 16 amino acids long. The germline V gene encodes CDR1 SGHTA and CDR2 FQGNSA. The J gene is TRBJ2-1, the V gene TRBV7-2; 9 bases are shared with TRBD1. Source material: PBMCs. This sequence was found in a man aged 18-30 years in good health and CMV-seronegative. The CDR3 sequence: CASSSAGTGILGEQFF. The CDR3, as DNA: TGTGCCAGCAGCTCGGCCGGGACAGGGATTCTCGGTGAGCAGTTCTTC.